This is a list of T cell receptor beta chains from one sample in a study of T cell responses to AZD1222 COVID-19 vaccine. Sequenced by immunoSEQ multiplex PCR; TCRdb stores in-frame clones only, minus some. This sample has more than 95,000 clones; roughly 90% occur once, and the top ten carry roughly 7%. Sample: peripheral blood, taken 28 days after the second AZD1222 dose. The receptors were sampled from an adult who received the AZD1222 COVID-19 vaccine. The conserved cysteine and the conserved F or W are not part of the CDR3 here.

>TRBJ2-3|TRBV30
ACHRDRSSVGTDTQY
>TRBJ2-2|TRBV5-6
ASSSRDRGPGELF
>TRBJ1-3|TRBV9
ASSVDRNTIY
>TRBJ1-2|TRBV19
ASSRDRGTLTPFYGYT
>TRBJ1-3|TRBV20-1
SAGSGNTIY
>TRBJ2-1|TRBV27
ASSLSIGSSYNEQF
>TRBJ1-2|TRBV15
ATSRDPEPNYGYT
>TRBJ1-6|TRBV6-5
ASSKTSNSPLH
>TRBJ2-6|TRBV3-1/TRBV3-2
ASSLTGTQNVLT
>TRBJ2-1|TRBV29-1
SVRQGGREEQF
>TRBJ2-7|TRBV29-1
SVVWGLSYEQY
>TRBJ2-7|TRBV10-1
ASSESSTLHEQY
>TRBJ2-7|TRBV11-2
ASSSGTDYEQY
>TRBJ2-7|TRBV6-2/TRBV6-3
ASSTMAGALYEQY
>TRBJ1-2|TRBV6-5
ASSYSGDGYT
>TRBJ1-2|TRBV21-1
ASSKTGSGYT
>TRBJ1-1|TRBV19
ASSMGPNTEAF